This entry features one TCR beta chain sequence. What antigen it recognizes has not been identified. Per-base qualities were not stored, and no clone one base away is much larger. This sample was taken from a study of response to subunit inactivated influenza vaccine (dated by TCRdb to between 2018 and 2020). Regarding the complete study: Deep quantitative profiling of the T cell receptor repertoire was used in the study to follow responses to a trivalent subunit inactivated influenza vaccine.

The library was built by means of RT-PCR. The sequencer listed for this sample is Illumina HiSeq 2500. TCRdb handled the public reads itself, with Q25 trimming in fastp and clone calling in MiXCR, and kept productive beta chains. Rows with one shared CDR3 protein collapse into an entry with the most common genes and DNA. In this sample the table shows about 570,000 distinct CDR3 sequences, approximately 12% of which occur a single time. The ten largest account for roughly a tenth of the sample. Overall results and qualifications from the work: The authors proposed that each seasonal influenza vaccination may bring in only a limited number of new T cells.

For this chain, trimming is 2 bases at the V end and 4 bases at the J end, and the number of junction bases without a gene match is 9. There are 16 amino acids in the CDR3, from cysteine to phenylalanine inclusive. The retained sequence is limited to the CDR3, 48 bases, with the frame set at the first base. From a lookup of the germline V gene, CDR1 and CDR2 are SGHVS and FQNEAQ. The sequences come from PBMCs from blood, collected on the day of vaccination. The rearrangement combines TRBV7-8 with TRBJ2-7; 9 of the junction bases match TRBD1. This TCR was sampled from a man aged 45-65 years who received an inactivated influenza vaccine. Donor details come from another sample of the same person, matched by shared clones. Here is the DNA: TGTGCCAGCAGCTTACGGTCCGGGACAGGGTTGTACGAGCAGTACTTC. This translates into CASSLRSGTGLYEQYF.